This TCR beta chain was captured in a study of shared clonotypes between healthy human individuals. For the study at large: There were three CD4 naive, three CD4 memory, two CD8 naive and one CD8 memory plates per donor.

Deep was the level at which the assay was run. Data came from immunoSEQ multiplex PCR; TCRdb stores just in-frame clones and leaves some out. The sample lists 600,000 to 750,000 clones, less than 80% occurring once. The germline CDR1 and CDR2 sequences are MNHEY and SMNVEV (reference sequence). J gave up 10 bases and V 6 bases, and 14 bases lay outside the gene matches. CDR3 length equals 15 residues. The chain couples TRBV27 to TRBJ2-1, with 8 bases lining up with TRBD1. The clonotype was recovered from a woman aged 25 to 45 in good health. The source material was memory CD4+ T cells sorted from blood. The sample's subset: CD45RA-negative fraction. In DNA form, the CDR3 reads TGTGCCAGCAGGGCCGGACAGGGCAGTGGCACGGAGCAGTTCTTC. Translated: CASRAGQGSGTEQFF.